The clone carrying this TCR beta chain was seen more than once but under ten times. These data come from a study of blood T cell repertoires in COVID-19. Study summary: The samples span acute and convalescent COVID-19 from the United States, Italy and Spain. Sample material is recorded as cDNA or gDNA derived from T cells, B-cell-depleted T cells, or PBMCs.

The V gene's germline CDR1 is KGHSH and CDR2 LQKENI. Trimming took 1 base from V and 1 from J, leaving 14 bases between them. The CDR3 covers 17 residues. Per the original methods: It was from reference gene primer amplification that nucleated cell counts were estimated. Produced via immunoSEQ multiplex PCR; TCRdb's table is partial and in-frame only. D and trimming were read from the DNA, whereas the V and J calls and clone size are those reported in that table. The sample lists 200,000 to 300,000 clones; about 91% were seen once. Seattle patients were enrolled during active infection and followed longitudinally.

The specimen sequenced was peripheral blood. This receptor was obtained from a woman aged 25 to 45 with COVID-19, enrolled during active disease. This chain links TRBV18 with TRBJ1-3; D is ambiguous. Here the CDR3 DNA reads TGTGCCAGCTCACCACTGGCCGCCGCCTTATCTGGAAACACCATATATTTT. It codes for CASSPLAAALSGNTIYF.